This T cell receptor (beta chain) comes out of a study of blood T cell repertoires in COVID-19. Across the study: The United States, Italy and Spain supplied acute and convalescent COVID-19 samples.

Participants came from some 23 US areas, aged roughly 18 to 95 years. Recovered status in Cohort 3 required two negative PCRs, clearance, or symptom resolution. In the authors' methods: Cell counts per sample came from amplifying reference gene primers. Here immunoSEQ multiplex PCR was the method, and the copy in TCRdb shows in-frame clones only, minus some. Clone size and V and J calls were adopted from that table, with D and trimming inferred from the DNA. The table has under 150,000 clones, under 85% seen once. The TCR sequence derives from a young man who had recovered from COVID-19. The sequenced sample was PBMCs or T cells enriched from blood (not recorded which).

CDR3: CSASLRAYGYTF. CDR3 DNA sequence: TGCAGCGCCTCCCTGAGGGCCTATGGCTACACCTTC. V gene TRBV29-1 combines with J gene TRBJ1-2; D is uncertain. Germline assignment: CDR1 SQVTM and CDR2 ANQGSEA. This CDR3 is 12 amino acids long. V dropped 7 bases and J dropped 4 bases, with 13 bases sitting between them.